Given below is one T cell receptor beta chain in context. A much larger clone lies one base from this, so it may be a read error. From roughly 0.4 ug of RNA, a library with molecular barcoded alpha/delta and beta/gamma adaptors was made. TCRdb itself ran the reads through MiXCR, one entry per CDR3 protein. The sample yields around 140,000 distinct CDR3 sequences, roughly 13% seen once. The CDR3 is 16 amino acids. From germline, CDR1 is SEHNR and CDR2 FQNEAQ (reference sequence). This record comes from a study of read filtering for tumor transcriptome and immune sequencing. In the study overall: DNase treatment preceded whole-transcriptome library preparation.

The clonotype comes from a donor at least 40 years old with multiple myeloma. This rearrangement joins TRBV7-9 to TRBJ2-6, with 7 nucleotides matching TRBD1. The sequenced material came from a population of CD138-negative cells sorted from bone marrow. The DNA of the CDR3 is TGTGCCAGCAGCTCTACAGGGGTAAAGGGGGTCAACGTCCTGACTTTC. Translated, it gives CASSSTGVKGVNVLTF.